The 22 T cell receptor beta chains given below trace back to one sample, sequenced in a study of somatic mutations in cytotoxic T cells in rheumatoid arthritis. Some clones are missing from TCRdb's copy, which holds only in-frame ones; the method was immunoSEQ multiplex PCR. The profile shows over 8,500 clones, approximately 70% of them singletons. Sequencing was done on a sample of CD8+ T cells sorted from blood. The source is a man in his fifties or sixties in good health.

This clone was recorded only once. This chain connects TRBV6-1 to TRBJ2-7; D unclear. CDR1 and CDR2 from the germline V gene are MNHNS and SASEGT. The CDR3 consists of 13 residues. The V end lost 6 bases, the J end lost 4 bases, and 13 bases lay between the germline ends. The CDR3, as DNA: TGTGCCAGCAGACCCGGCGTAGGGTACGAGCAGTACTTC. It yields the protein CASRPGVGYEQYF.

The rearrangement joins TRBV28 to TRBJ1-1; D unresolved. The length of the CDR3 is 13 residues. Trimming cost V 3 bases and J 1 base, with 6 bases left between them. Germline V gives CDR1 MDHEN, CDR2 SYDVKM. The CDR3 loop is CASSLGQNTEAFF. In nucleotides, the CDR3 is TGTGCCAGCAGTTTGGGTCAGAACACTGAAGCTTTCTTT.

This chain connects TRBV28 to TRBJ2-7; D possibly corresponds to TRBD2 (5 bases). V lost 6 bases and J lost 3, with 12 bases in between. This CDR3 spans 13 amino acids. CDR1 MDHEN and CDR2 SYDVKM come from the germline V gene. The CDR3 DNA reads TGTGCCAGCAGCCCATCGGACTTCTACGAGCAGTACTTC. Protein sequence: CASSPSDFYEQYF. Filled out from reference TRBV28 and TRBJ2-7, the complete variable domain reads DVKVTQSSRYLVKRTGEKVFLECVQDMDHENMFWYRQDPGLGLRLIYFSYDVKMKEKGDIPEGYSVSREKKERFSLILESASTNQTSMYLCASSPSDFYEQYFGPGTRLTVT.

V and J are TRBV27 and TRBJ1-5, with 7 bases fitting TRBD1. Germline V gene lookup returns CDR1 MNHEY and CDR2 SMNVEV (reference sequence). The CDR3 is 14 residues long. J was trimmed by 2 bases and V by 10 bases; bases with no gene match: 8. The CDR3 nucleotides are TGTGCCACCAAACAGGGGTACGGCAATCAGCCCCAGCATTTT. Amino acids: CATKQGYGNQPQHF.

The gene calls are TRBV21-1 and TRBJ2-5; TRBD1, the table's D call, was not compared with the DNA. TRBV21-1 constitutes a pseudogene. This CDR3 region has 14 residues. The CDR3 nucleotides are TGTGCCACCCCTAACAGGATTATACAAGAGACCCAGTACTTC. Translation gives CATPNRIIQETQYF.

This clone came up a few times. The CDR3 sequence: CASSYSLQGNTEAFF. As DNA, the CDR3 is TGTGCCAGCAGTTACTCGTTGCAGGGGAACACTGAAGCTTTCTTT. The chain recombines TRBV6-5 with TRBJ1-1; D possibly corresponds to TRBD1 (5 bases). The germline CDR1 and CDR2 sequences are MNHEY and SVGAGI. V was trimmed by 0 bases and J by 1 base, leaving 9 bases between them. This CDR3 is 15 amino acids long.

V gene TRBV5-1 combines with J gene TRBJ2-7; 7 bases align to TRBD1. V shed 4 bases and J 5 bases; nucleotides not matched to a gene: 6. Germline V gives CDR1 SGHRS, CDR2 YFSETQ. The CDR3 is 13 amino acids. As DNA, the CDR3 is TGCGCCAGCAGCGTGACAGGGTCCAACGAGCAGTACTTC. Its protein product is CASSVTGSNEQYF.

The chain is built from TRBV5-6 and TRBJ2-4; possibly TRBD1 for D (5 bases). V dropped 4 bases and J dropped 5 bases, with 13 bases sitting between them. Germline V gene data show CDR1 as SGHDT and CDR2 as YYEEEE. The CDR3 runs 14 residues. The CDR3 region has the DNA TGTGCCAGCAGCCTCGACAGTTACCAAAACATTCAGTACTTC. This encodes CASSLDSYQNIQYF. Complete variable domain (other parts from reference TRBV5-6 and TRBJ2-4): DAGVTQSPTHLIKTRGQQVTLRCSPKSGHDTVSWYQQALGQGPQFIFQYYEEEERQRGNFPDRFSGHQFPNYSSELNVNALLLGDSALYLCASSLDSYQNIQYFGAGTRLSVL.

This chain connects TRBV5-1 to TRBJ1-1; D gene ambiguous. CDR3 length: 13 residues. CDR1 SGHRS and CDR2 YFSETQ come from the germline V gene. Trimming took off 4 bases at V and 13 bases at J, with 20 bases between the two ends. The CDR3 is CASSLGDLTEFFF. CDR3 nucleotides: TGCGCCAGCAGCCTAGGAGACCTTACGGAGTTTTTCTTT.

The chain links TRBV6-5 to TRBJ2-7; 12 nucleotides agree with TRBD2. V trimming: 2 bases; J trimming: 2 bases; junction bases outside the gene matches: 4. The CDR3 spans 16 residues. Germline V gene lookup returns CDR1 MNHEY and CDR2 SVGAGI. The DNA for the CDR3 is TGTGCCAGCAGTTACGTGACTAGCGGGAGTCCCTACGAGCAGTACTTC. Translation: CASSYVTSGSPYEQYF.

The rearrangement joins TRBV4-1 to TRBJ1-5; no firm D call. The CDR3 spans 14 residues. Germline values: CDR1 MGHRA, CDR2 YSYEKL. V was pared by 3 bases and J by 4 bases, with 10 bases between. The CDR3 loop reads CASSQFSGNQPQHF. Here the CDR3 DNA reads TGCGCCAGCAGCCAGTTTTCGGGGAATCAGCCCCAGCATTTT.

For the CDR3, the DNA is TGTGCCAGCTCACCGGGACTAGATAATGAGCAGTTCTTC. Translated: CASSPGLDNEQFF. V and J are TRBV18 and TRBJ2-1; 8 bases map to TRBD2. With 3 bases clipped from V and 7 bases from J, the junction kept 2 bases outside the gene matches. The CDR3 is 13 residues long. The V gene's germline CDR1 is KGHSH and CDR2 LQKENI. Variable domain in full (rest from reference TRBV18 and TRBJ2-1): NAGVMQNPRHLVRRRGQEARLRCSPMKGHSHVYWYRQLPEEGLKFMVYLQKENIIDESGMPKERFSAEFPKEGPSILRIQQVVRGDSAAYFCASSPGLDNEQFFGPGTRLTVL.

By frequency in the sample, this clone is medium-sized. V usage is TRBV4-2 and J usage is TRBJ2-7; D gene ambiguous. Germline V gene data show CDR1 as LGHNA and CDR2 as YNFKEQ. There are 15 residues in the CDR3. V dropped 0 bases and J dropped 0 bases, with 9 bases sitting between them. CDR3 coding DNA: TGTGCCAGCAGCCAAGAGCACAGCACCTCCTACGAGCAGTACTTC. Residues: CASSQEHSTSYEQYF.

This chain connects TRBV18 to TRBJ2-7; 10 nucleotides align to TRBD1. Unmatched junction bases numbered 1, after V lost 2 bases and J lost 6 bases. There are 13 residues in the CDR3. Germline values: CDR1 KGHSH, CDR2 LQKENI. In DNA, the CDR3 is TGTGCCAGCTCACCAGGGACAGGGGTCGAGCAGTACTTC. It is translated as CASSPGTGVEQYF.

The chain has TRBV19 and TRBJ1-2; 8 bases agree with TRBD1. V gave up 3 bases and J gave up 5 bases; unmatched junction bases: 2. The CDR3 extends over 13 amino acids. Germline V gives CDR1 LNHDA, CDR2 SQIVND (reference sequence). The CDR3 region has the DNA TGTGCCAGTAGTATCGGACAGGGTTATGGCTACACCTTC. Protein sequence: CASSIGQGYGYTF.

The DNA for the CDR3 is TGTGCCAGCAGCTTAGTCCCAGGGCACACCGGGGAGCTGTTTTTT. Translated, it gives CASSLVPGHTGELFF. This chain links TRBV7-3 with TRBJ2-2; TRBD1 might be the D (5 bases). The CDR3 loop spans 15 amino acids. Germline values: CDR1 SGHTA, CDR2 FQGTGA. V lost 2 bases and J 3 bases, leaving 10 bases between the germline ends.

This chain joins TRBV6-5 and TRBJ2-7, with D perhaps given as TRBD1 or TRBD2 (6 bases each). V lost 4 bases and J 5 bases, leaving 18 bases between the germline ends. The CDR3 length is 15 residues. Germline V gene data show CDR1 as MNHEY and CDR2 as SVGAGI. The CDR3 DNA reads TGTGCCAGCAGTTCTGGGGGTTGGGGGGCCCACGAGCAGTACTTC. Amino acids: CASSSGGWGAHEQYF.

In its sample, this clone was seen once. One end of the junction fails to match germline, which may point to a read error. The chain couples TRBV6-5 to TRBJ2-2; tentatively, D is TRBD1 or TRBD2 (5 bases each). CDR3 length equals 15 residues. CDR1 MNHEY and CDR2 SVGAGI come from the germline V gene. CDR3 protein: CASSDSGPNTGELFF. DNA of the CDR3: TGTGCCAGCAGTGACTCGGGACCGAACACCGGGGAGCTGTTTTTT.

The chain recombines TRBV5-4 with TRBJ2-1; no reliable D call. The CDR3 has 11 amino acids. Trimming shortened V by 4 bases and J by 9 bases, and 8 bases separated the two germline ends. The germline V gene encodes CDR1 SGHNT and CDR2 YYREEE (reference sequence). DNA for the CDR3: TGTGCCAGCAGCGACGTGGGTGAGCAGTTCTTC. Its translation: CASSDVGEQFF.

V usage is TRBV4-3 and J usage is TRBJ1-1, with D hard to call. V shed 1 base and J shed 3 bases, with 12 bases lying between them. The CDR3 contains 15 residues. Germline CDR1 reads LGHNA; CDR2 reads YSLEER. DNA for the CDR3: TGCGCCAGCAGCCAAGGCGGCGGTCGTTACACTGAAGCTTTCTTT. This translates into CASSQGGGRYTEAFF.

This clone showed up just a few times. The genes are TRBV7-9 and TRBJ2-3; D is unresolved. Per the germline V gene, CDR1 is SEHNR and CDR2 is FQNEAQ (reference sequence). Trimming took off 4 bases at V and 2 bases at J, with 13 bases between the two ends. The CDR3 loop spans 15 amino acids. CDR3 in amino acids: CASSSLRRNTDTQYF. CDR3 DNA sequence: TGTGCCAGCAGCTCCCTCCGGCGCAACACAGATACGCAGTATTTT.

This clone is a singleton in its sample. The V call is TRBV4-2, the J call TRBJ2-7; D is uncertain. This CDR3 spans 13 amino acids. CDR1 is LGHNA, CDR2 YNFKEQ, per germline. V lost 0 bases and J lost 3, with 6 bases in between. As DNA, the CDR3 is TGTGCCAGCAGCCAAGACGGCAGCTACGAGCAGTACTTC. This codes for CASSQDGSYEQYF.